The 13 T cell receptor beta chains given below trace back to one sample, sequenced in a study of neurological immune-mediated disorders. MiXCR, applied by TCRdb to the 5' RACE reads, yields one record per CDR3 protein. The sample consists of under 80,000 distinct CDR3 sequences, 9.4% of them appearing once. The sample was PBMCs. These receptor sequences come from a man aged 50 to 59 in good health.

This clonotype has at least ten counts. V usage is TRBV20-1 and J usage is TRBJ2-7; 9 bases match TRBD2. The CDR3 loop spans 14 amino acids. From germline, CDR1 is DFQATT and CDR2 SNEGSKA (reference sequence). V shed 0 bases, J shed 3 bases, and the junction held 3 bases outside the gene matches. CDR3 region: CSAREIAGDYEQYF. The DNA of the CDR3 is TGCAGTGCTAGAGAAATAGCGGGAGACTACGAGCAGTACTTC.

This clonotype has a count of ten or more. The chain couples TRBV29-1 to TRBJ2-7; 7 bases match TRBD1. Germline assignment: CDR1 SQVTM and CDR2 ANQGSEA. The junction had 9 bases not matched to a gene; V was cut back by 3 bases and J by 7 bases. This CDR3 spans 13 amino acids. CDR3 coding DNA: TGCAGCGTTGAGGGGACAGTCTGGGGGGAGCAGTACTTC. It yields the protein CSVEGTVWGEQYF.

This clonotype has at least ten counts. The rearrangement links TRBV9 to TRBJ2-2; D gene ambiguous. This CDR3 comprises 12 residues. The V end was cut by 5 bases, the J end by 3 bases, with 5 bases between. Germline V gene data show CDR1 as SGDLS and CDR2 as YYNGEE. In DNA form, the CDR3 reads TGTGCCAGCAGTGATGACACCGGGGAGCTGTTTTTT. Protein sequence: CASSDDTGELFF.

This clonotype was detected ten times or more. The chain employs TRBV7-7 and TRBJ2-2; no reliable D call. Germline CDR1 reads SSHAT; CDR2 reads FNYEAQ (reference sequence). The ends were cut back, 7 bases at V and 6 bases at J, with 9 bases in the middle. The CDR3 has 12 residues. As DNA, the CDR3 is TGTGCCAGCAATTCACTCTCCGGGGAGCTGTTTTTT. Residues: CASNSLSGELFF.

By share, this clonotype ranks as medium-sized. V and J are TRBV5-1 and TRBJ2-5; D remains ambiguous. CDR3 size: 11 residues. The germline gives CDR1 SGHRS, CDR2 YFSETQ. Trimming left V 4 bases short and J 5 bases short, with 6 bases between. CDR3 in DNA: TGCGCCAGCAGCCTTCGTGAGACCCAGTACTTC. Translating gives CASSLRETQYF.

This clonotype was detected ten times or more. The chain recombines TRBV5-1 with TRBJ2-1; either TRBD1 or TRBD2 may fit D (5 bases each). The ends were cut back, 1 base at V and 4 bases at J, with 6 bases in the middle. Germline lookup yields CDR1 SGHRS and CDR2 YFSETQ. The CDR3 is made up of 13 amino acids. CDR3 residues: CASSLWGYNEQFF. The CDR3 DNA reads as TGCGCCAGCAGCTTGTGGGGGTACAATGAGCAGTTCTTC.

This clonotype has ten or more counts. The chain links TRBV27 to TRBJ1-5; D call uncertain. The CDR3 extends over 15 amino acids. V dropped 3 bases and J dropped 6 bases, with 15 bases sitting between them. The germline V gene encodes CDR1 MNHEY and CDR2 SMNVEV (reference sequence). CDR3 bases: TGTGCCAGCAGTTTTAGACCGACTTCAGGTCAGCCCCAGCATTTT. This codes for CASSFRPTSGQPQHF.

This clonotype was seen many times. The J gene is TRBJ1-5, the V gene TRBV15; 7 nucleotides line up with TRBD1. CDR3 length: 15 residues. Germline V gene data show CDR1 as LNHNV and CDR2 as YYDKDF (reference sequence). V shed 2 bases and J 6 bases; nucleotides not matched to a gene: 7. DNA of the CDR3: TGTGCCACCAGCAGAACCACAGGGGTCGGTCAGCCCCAGCATTTT. This encodes CATSRTTGVGQPQHF.

A word on this clonotype: Mismatch with germline at one junction end may stem from a read error. V and J are TRBV7-3 and TRBJ1-1; D uncertain. In germline, CDR1 is SGHTA, CDR2 FQGTGA. The CDR3 spans 13 residues. For the CDR3, the DNA is TGCGCCAGCGGCCCACCGGTGAACACTGAAGCTTTCTTT. Protein sequence: CASGPPVNTEAFF.

This clonotype was recorded many times. V and J are TRBV5-1 and TRBJ2-5; 8 positions agree with TRBD1. Germline V gene sequence: CDR1 SGHRS, CDR2 YFSETQ. This CDR3 spans 15 amino acids. J lost 2 bases, V lost 0 bases, and 3 bases had no gene match. For the CDR3, the DNA is TGCGCCAGCAGCTTGGATACAGGGGGGCAAGAGACCCAGTACTTC. Translated: CASSLDTGGQETQYF.

In this sample, this clonotype turned up many times. V usage is TRBV20-1 and J usage is TRBJ2-1; either TRBD1 or TRBD2 may fit D (6 bases each). Germline values: CDR1 DFQATT, CDR2 SNEGSKA (reference sequence). The V end was cut by 6 bases, the J end by 2 bases, with 14 bases between. The CDR3 extends over 14 amino acids. The CDR3 reads CSAPEGGAYNEQFF. In DNA, the CDR3 is TGCAGTGCCCCCGAGGGGGGCGCCTACAATGAGCAGTTCTTC.

Ten or more counts support this clonotype. The genes are TRBV20-1 and TRBJ1-6, with 7 bases aligning to TRBD1. Germline-derived CDR1 and CDR2 are DFQATT and SNEGSKA (reference sequence). Trimming took 3 bases from V and 7 from J; bases not matched to a gene: 12. This CDR3 contains 16 residues. The CDR3, as DNA: TGCAGTGCTAGTCGAAAGACGGGACAGTTCAATTCACCCCTCCACTTT. Its protein is CSASRKTGQFNSPLHF.

This clonotype was found many times. The V and J genes are TRBV20-1 and TRBJ2-5; TRBD1 might be the D (5 bases). V shed 1 base and J shed 4 bases, with 10 bases lying between them. The CDR3 extends over 13 amino acids. The germline gives CDR1 DFQATT, CDR2 SNEGSKA (reference sequence). CDR3 nucleotide sequence: TGCAGTGCTAGAGGGGGCACAGGAGAGACCCAGTACTTC. The encoded protein is CSARGGTGETQYF.